What follows describes a single T cell receptor beta chain. Its target is unknown. TCRdb independently ran MiXCR on the 5' RACE reads; one entry per CDR3 protein. Of fewer than 650,000 distinct CDR3 sequences in the sample, more than 9.5% were seen once. This sample was included in a study of CD8 T cells in ankylosing spondylitis. Study-level findings and limits: Typical of ankylosing spondylitis blood, it appeared, was a TCR beta motif of about eight highly homologous variants.

CDR3 length equals 11 residues. The germline V gene has CDR1 SEHNR and CDR2 FQNEAQ (reference sequence). Trimming cost V 5 bases and J 10 bases, with 8 bases left between them. The receptor's source is a male donor with ankylosing spondylitis. The chain joins TRBV7-9 to TRBJ2-2; no reliable D call. The sample taken for sequencing was blood, either unsorted or a sorted T cell fraction (not recorded which). CDR3 sequence (DNA): TGTGCCAGCAGCCCCCGCGTGGAGCTGTTTTTT. It specifies CASSPRVELFF. The full variable domain, completed using reference TRBV7-9 and TRBJ2-2, is DTGVSQNPRHKITKRGQNVTFRCDPISEHNRLYWYRQTLGQGPEFLTYFQNEAQLEKSRLLSDRFSAERPKGSFSTLEIQRTEQGDSAMYLCASSPRVELFFGEGSRLTVL.